These 30 T cell receptor beta chains came from one sample sequenced in a study of T cell responses to AZD1222 COVID-19 vaccine. Using immunoSEQ multiplex PCR, the repertoire was profiled, and TCRdb retains in-frame clones only, with some absent. The repertoire holds about 200,000 clones, with roughly 92% as singletons. Sequencing used peripheral blood, obtained 28 days after the second AZD1222 dose. These receptors all come from an adult who received the AZD1222 COVID-19 vaccine.

This sequence joins TRBV24-1 and TRBJ1-2, with D perhaps matching TRBD1 (5 bases). V lost 7 bases and J lost 5, with 19 bases in between. Per the germline V gene, CDR1 is KGHDR and CDR2 is SFDVKD. The CDR3 runs to 15 residues. DNA for the CDR3: TGTGCCACCAGCCCGAGCGGGGCGGTCGATTATGGCTACACCTTC. It translates to CATSPSGAVDYGYTF.

The chain has TRBV27 and TRBJ1-5; D not resolved. Trimming cost V 5 bases and J 3 bases, with 8 bases left between them. Germline loops: CDR1 MNHEY, CDR2 SMNVEV (reference sequence). The CDR3 loop spans 13 amino acids. The CDR3 coding sequence is TGTGCCAGCAGTCCACCAAACAATCAGCCCCAGCATTTT. This gives the protein CASSPPNNQPQHF.

The gene calls are TRBV7-9 and TRBJ2-7; 8 bases match TRBD1. The germline gives CDR1 SEHNR, CDR2 FQNEAQ (reference sequence). The CDR3 loop spans 15 amino acids. V lost 5 bases, J lost 3 bases, and 9 bases stayed unmatched. CDR3 in amino acids: CASSRGQGGGYEQYF. The CDR3 region has the DNA TGTGCCAGCAGCCGAGGACAGGGCGGTGGCTACGAGCAGTACTTC.

The V call is TRBV4-3, the J call TRBJ1-1; D gene uncertain. V gave up 2 bases and J gave up 3 bases, with 13 bases separating them. This CDR3 comprises 15 residues. From germline, CDR1 is LGHNA and CDR2 YSLEER. The CDR3, as DNA: TGCGCCAGCAGCCAAACTGGAGGGTCGGACACTGAAGCTTTCTTT. Protein: CASSQTGGSDTEAFF.

This chain joins TRBV19 and TRBJ1-1; D may be TRBD1 (5 bases). Between the trimmed V and J ends, which lost 8 bases and 0 bases, there was a span of 13 bases. CDR1 is LNHDA, CDR2 SQIVND, per germline (reference sequence). The CDR3 length is 14 residues. The CDR3, as DNA: TGTGCCAGTCGACGGGGGGATATGAACACTGAAGCTTTCTTT. Translated: CASRRGDMNTEAFF.

The chain joins TRBV3-1 (or the pseudogene TRBV3-2) to TRBJ1-2, with D unresolved. Trimming shortened V by 4 bases and J by 8 bases, and 11 bases separated the two germline ends. This CDR3 region has 12 residues. The germline CDR1 and CDR2 sequences are LGHDT and YNNKEL (reference sequence). The CDR3 spells CASSRRQYGYTF. The CDR3 DNA follows: TGTGCCAGCAGCCGGAGGCAGTACGGCTACACCTTC.

V gene TRBV5-1 combines with J gene TRBJ1-6, with a possible D match to TRBD1 (6 bases). V gave up 0 bases and J gave up 0 bases, with 16 bases separating them. The CDR3 sequence is 19 residues long. CDR1 is SGHRS and CDR2 is YFSETQ in the germline V gene. The CDR3 protein is CASSLVGQSRSSYNSPLHF. CDR3 DNA: TGCGCCAGCAGCTTGGTAGGACAGTCCCGAAGCTCCTATAATTCACCCCTCCACTTT.

The CDR3 region is CASEGFGTYDTPYGYTF. The CDR3 DNA reads TGTGCCAGTGAGGGATTTGGGACATACGACACACCCTATGGCTACACCTTC. The V gene is TRBV19, the J gene TRBJ1-2, with D perhaps TRBD1 (6 bases). Germline V gene data show CDR1 as LNHDA and CDR2 as SQIVND (reference sequence). This CDR3 has 17 residues. The V end lost 8 bases, the J end lost 4 bases, and 26 bases lay between the germline ends.

The V gene is TRBV11-2, the J gene TRBJ2-1; 7 bases map to TRBD1. The germline CDR1 and CDR2 sequences are SGHAT and FQNNGV. CDR3 size: 14 residues. V lost 5 bases to trimming and J lost 6 bases; unmatched junction nucleotides: 7. The CDR3 DNA follows: TGTGCCAGCAGCCCCAATGCAGGGGGCAATGAGCAGTTCTTC. It yields the protein CASSPNAGGNEQFF.

The V gene is TRBV11-2, the J gene TRBJ2-3; D possibly corresponds to TRBD1 (6 bases). Trimming took off 3 bases at V and 4 bases at J, with 8 bases between the two ends. The CDR3 contains 13 residues. Germline V gene lookup returns CDR1 SGHAT and CDR2 FQNNGV. As DNA, the CDR3 is TGTGCCAGCAGCTTCTACAGGGCAGATACGCAGTATTTT. This translates into CASSFYRADTQYF.

In this sample, this clone turned up once. The CDR3 is CASSQAIEGYEQYF. The DNA of the CDR3 is TGTGCCAGCAGCCAAGCGATCGAGGGATACGAGCAGTACTTC. V usage is TRBV3-1 (or the pseudogene TRBV3-2) and J usage is TRBJ2-7; D possibly corresponds to TRBD2 (5 bases). V dropped 1 base and J dropped 4 bases, with 11 bases sitting between them. The CDR3 length is 14 residues. Per germline, CDR1 LGHDT and CDR2 YNNKEL (reference sequence).

The chain carries TRBV6-5 and TRBJ1-2; no firm D call. Trimming left V 6 bases short and J 2 bases short, with 10 bases between. Germline V gene data show CDR1 as MNHEY and CDR2 as SVGAGI. The CDR3 is 13 residues long. CDR3 sequence reads: CASRQTLNYGYTF. The CDR3 coding sequence is TGTGCCAGCAGACAGACACTAAACTATGGCTACACCTTC.

The chain combines TRBV29-1 with TRBJ1-1; D is perhaps TRBD1 (6 bases). The CDR3 spans 12 residues. V was pared by 7 bases and J by 4 bases, with 13 bases between. Germline V gene lookup returns CDR1 SQVTM and CDR2 ANQGSEA. DNA for the CDR3: TGCAGCGGACACAGGGCTTTCACTGAAGCTTTCTTT. Translation gives CSGHRAFTEAFF.

The V gene is TRBV7-9, the J gene TRBJ1-4; D is possibly TRBD1 (6 bases). V lost 1 base and J 10 bases, leaving 16 bases between the germline ends. CDR3 length equals 15 residues. Germline values: CDR1 SEHNR, CDR2 FQNEAQ (reference sequence). The CDR3 DNA follows: TGTGCCAGCAGCTTAGGGGCAGGGGCCGGGGGAAAACTGTTTTTT. This sequence encodes CASSLGAGAGGKLFF.

J is TRBJ1-4 and V is TRBV9, with D maybe TRBD1 (5 bases). Trimming stripped 5 bases from V and 0 bases from J, with 14 bases between. CDR3 length: 16 residues. The germline CDR1 and CDR2 sequences are SGDLS and YYNGEE. CDR3 in amino acids: CASSRDGPATNEKLFF. In nucleotides, the CDR3 is TGTGCCAGCAGTCGGGACGGACCAGCAACTAATGAAAAACTGTTTTTT.

The V gene is TRBV5-1, the J gene TRBJ1-1; 7 nucleotides match TRBD1. Germline V gene sequence: CDR1 SGHRS, CDR2 YFSETQ. Trimming removed 2 bases from V and 0 bases from J; junction bases left unmatched: 4. This CDR3 region has 15 residues. The CDR3 region is CASSLQGRVNTEAFF. CDR3 nucleotides: TGCGCCAGCAGCTTACAGGGGAGGGTGAACACTGAAGCTTTCTTT. Full variable domain (rest looked up from reference TRBV5-1 and TRBJ1-1): KAGVTQTPRYLIKTRGQQVTLSCSPISGHRSVSWYQQTPGQGLQFLFEYFSETQRNKGNFPGRFSGRQFSNSRSEMNVSTLELGDSALYLCASSLQGRVNTEAFFGQGTRLTVV.

This chain connects TRBV9 to TRBJ2-2; D is uncertain. This CDR3 spans 12 amino acids. Trimming took 5 bases from V and 8 from J, leaving 10 bases between them. The germline V gene encodes CDR1 SGDLS and CDR2 YYNGEE. The CDR3 reads CASSAVGGELFF. In DNA form, the CDR3 reads TGTGCCAGCAGTGCGGTCGGGGGGGAGCTGTTTTTT.

This chain joins TRBV11-1 and TRBJ2-7; TRBD2 agrees at 9 bases. The CDR3 spans 15 residues. The V gene's germline CDR1 is SGHAT and CDR2 FQDESV (reference sequence). After removal of 5 bases from V and 2 bases from J, the junction contained 7 bases not matched to a gene. The CDR3 reads CASSPLSGGTYEQYF. The CDR3 nucleotides are TGTGCCAGCAGCCCCCTTAGCGGGGGAACCTACGAGCAGTACTTC. Full variable domain (remainder filled in from reference TRBV11-1 and TRBJ2-7): EAEVAQSPRYKITEKSQAVAFWCDPISGHATLYWYRQILGQGPELLVQFQDESVVDDSQLPKDRFSAERLKGVDSTLKIQPAELGDSAMYLCASSPLSGGTYEQYFGPGTRLTVT.

The chain links TRBV7-9 to TRBJ1-6; a possible D gene is TRBD1 (5 bases). The CDR3 contains 17 residues. With 4 bases removed from V and 4 bases from J, the gap between germline ends came to 17 bases. Per the germline V gene, CDR1 is SEHNR and CDR2 is FQNEAQ (reference sequence). DNA for the CDR3: TGTGCCAGCAGCTCTGGGACCAGGACGGTGTATAATTCACCCCTCCACTTT. Its protein product is CASSSGTRTVYNSPLHF.

The genes are TRBV18 and TRBJ1-6; D unresolved. The CDR3 contains 12 residues. Germline CDR1 KGHSH, CDR2 LQKENI. The V end lost 5 bases, the J end lost 7 bases, and 6 bases lay between the germline ends. In nucleotides, the CDR3 is TGTGCCAGCTCAACCGGGAATTCACCCCTCCACTTT. Its protein product is CASSTGNSPLHF.

CDR3 in amino acids: CASSLFLAGGTNTGELFF. CDR3 sequence (DNA): TGTGCCAGCAGCTTATTCCTAGCGGGGGGGACGAACACCGGGGAGCTGTTTTTT. The chain joins TRBV7-6 to TRBJ2-2; 12 nucleotides agree with TRBD2. Trimming cost V 2 bases and J 0 bases; bases outside gene matches: 4. This CDR3 region has 18 residues. The germline V gene has CDR1 SGHVS and CDR2 FNYEAQ. The full variable domain, in which reference TRBV7-6 and TRBJ2-2 provide the parts outside the CDR3, is GAGVSQSPRYKVTKRGQDVALRCDPISGHVSLYWYRQALGQGPEFLTYFNYEAQQDKSGLPNDRFSAERPEGSISTLTIQRTEQRDSAMYRCASSLFLAGGTNTGELFFGEGSRLTVL.

This clone has only one observation. V is TRBV5-1 and J is TRBJ1-1, with D uncertain. The germline V gene encodes CDR1 SGHRS and CDR2 YFSETQ. V was pared by 0 bases and J by 5 bases, with 11 bases between. The CDR3 covers 14 residues. The CDR3 spells CASSLAPTGTEAFF. The CDR3 nucleotides are TGCGCCAGCAGCTTGGCCCCCACGGGGACTGAAGCTTTCTTT.

The rearrangement links TRBV18 to TRBJ1-5; D perhaps matches TRBD1 (6 bases). Germline V lookup: CDR1 KGHSH, CDR2 LQKENI. Trimming stripped 1 base from V and 6 bases from J, with 13 bases between. The CDR3 covers 15 residues. The CDR3 nucleotides are TGTGCCAGCTCACCACTTGAGGGGGGAGGTCAGCCCCAGCATTTT. Its translation is CASSPLEGGGQPQHF.

Points on this clone: This same CDR3 is encoded by further DNA sequences in the sample. The chain combines TRBV12-3 or TRBV12-4 with TRBJ2-5; possibly TRBD1 or TRBD2 for D (5 bases each). This CDR3 comprises 13 residues. V lost 3 bases, J lost 1 base, and 6 bases lay in between. The CDR3 nucleotides are TGTGCCAGCAGTTTTGGGGGCCAAGAGACCCAGTACTTC. It is translated as CASSFGGQETQYF.

The rearrangement joins TRBV12-2 to TRBJ1-6; TRBD1 reflects the table's D call only, with no check against the DNA. TRBV12-2 is a pseudogene. This CDR3 has 13 residues. The CDR3 bases are TGTGCAACCCGGACAGGCTATAATTCACCCCTCCACTTT. This translates into CATRTGYNSPLHF.

The chain carries TRBV7-8 and TRBJ2-3; D gene uncertain. The V gene's germline CDR1 is SGHVS and CDR2 FQNEAQ. This CDR3 has 12 residues. V was cut by 1 base and J by 4 bases, with 3 bases left in between. For the CDR3, the DNA is TGTGCCAGCAGCTTAGGGGCAGATACGCAGTATTTT. Its protein product is CASSLGADTQYF. Filled out from reference TRBV7-8 and TRBJ2-3, the complete variable domain reads GAGVSQSPRYKVAKRGQDVALRCDPISGHVSLFWYQQALGQGPEFLTYFQNEAQLDKSGLPSDRFFAERPEGSVSTLKIQRTQQEDSAVYLCASSLGADTQYFGPGTRLTVL.

The chain joins TRBV7-2 to TRBJ1-1; maybe TRBD1 (5 bases). This CDR3 is built from 14 residues. Per the germline V gene, CDR1 is SGHTA and CDR2 is FQGNSA. V lost 3 bases, J lost 4 bases, and 12 bases lay in between. This chain's CDR3 is CASSFQGAGTEAFF. CDR3 DNA sequence: TGTGCCAGCAGCTTCCAGGGTGCAGGCACTGAAGCTTTCTTT.

The chain is built from TRBV24-1 and TRBJ1-1; TRBD1 is a possible D gene (5 bases). CDR1 and CDR2 (germline): KGHDR, SFDVKD. V shed 5 bases and J shed 1 base, with 13 bases lying between them. This CDR3 is 15 amino acids long. The CDR3, as DNA: TGTGCCACCAGTGCTCCCGGGACGGGGAACACTGAAGCTTTCTTT. Encoded protein: CATSAPGTGNTEAFF.

The chain carries TRBV28 and TRBJ2-7, with 7 bases matching TRBD1. The V gene end was trimmed by 8 bases and the J gene end by 0 bases; junction bases not matched to a gene: 7. The CDR3 has 14 residues. Germline V lookup: CDR1 MDHEN, CDR2 SYDVKM. CDR3 in amino acids: CASGNRGNSYEQYF. The CDR3 DNA sequence: TGTGCCAGCGGAAACAGGGGAAACTCCTACGAGCAGTACTTC.

The gene calls are TRBV6-1 and TRBJ2-7, with D possibly being TRBD1 (5 bases). Germline V gene sequence: CDR1 MNHNS, CDR2 SASEGT. The CDR3 runs 15 residues. V lost 3 bases, J lost 1 base, and 13 bases lay in between. CDR3 sequence (DNA): TGTGCCAGCAGTGAGTTAGGGGCTTCGTCCTACGAGCAGTACTTC. This sequence encodes CASSELGASSYEQYF.